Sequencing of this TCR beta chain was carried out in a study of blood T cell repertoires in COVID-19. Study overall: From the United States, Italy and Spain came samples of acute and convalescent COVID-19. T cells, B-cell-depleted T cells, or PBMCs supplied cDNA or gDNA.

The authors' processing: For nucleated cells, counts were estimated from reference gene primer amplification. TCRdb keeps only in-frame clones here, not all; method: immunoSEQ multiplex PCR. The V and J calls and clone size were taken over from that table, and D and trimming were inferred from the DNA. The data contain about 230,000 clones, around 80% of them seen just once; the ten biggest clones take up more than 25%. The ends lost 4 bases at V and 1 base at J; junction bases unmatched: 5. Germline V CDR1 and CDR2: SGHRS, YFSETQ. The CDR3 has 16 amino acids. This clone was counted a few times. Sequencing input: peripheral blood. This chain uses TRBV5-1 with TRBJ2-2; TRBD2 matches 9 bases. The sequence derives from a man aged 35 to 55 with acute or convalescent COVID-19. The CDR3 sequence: CASSTLSGGNTGELFF. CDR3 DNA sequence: TGCGCCAGCAGCACCCTTAGCGGGGGGAACACCGGGGAGCTGTTTTTT.